Reported below is one T cell receptor beta chain. Its specificity is not known. This CDR3 is built from 16 residues. The V end lost 2 bases, the J end lost 7 bases, and 18 bases lay between the germline ends. Germline V gives CDR1 MNHNS, CDR2 SASEGT. This sample was taken from a study of T cell responses to AZD1222 COVID-19 vaccine. The study, taken as a whole, reports: Elevations in Spike-specific TCR breadth and depth followed administration of two AZD1222 doses. Baseline seropositivity occurred in only a handful of AZD1222 recipients.

Measured with immunoSEQ multiplex PCR; TCRdb has only the in-frame clones, and not every one. The sample has approximately 84,000 clones, 75% to 90% seen once. The rearrangement uses TRBV6-1 and TRBJ2-1; D may be TRBD1 or TRBD2 (7 bases each). The receptor's source is an adult in good health. This sample comprised peripheral blood, obtained on day 0 of AZD1222 vaccination. The CDR3 sequence is CASSELWGRGGNEQFF. The CDR3 region has the DNA TGTGCCAGCAGTGAATTGTGGGGCAGGGGGGGGAATGAGCAGTTCTTC.